One sample yielded the 27 T cell receptor beta chains listed below, sequenced in a study of vaccination and CD4 T cells after COVID-19. Treatment defined: roughly 10-day PBMC culture with coronavirus spike peptide pools or control peptides (ViraFEST assay). Antigens for these TCRs are unknown. Cultured CD4+ T-cell DNA underwent Oncomine TCR Beta short-read sequencing. TCRdb recomputed calls from the PCR reads with MiXCR, one row per CDR3 protein. This repertoire shows under 20,000 distinct CDR3 sequences, 55% to 70% found once; its top ten account for approximately 8.7%. Input material: CD4+ T cells from blood, cultured in vitro. Receptors were obtained from a human donor who had recovered from COVID-19.

This clonotype was observed a few times. One end of the junction varies from germline; a read error may be responsible. The chain combines TRBV6-2 or TRBV6-3 with TRBJ1-5, with D possibly matching TRBD1 (5 bases). The CDR3 contains 15 residues. Germline assignment: CDR1 MNHEY and CDR2 SVGEGT. CDR3: CASRYFGGGNQPQHF. As DNA, the CDR3 is TGTGCCAGCAGGTACTTCGGGGGAGGCAATCAGCCCCAGCATTTT.

The chain links TRBV27 to TRBJ1-6; 7 bases fit TRBD1. Germline V gene data show CDR1 as MNHEY and CDR2 as SMNVEV (reference sequence). The CDR3 is made up of 14 amino acids. J lost 5 bases, V lost 3 bases, and 1 base had no gene match. The CDR3 loop reads CASSFGQDNSPLHF. CDR3 in DNA: TGTGCCAGCAGTTTCGGACAGGATAATTCACCCCTCCACTTT.

This clonotype was picked up a small number of times. V gene TRBV20-1 combines with J gene TRBJ1-1; 7 nucleotides line up with TRBD1. V gave up 3 bases and J gave up 2 bases; unmatched junction bases: 3. The germline V gene has CDR1 DFQATT and CDR2 SNEGSKA (reference sequence). The CDR3 spans 13 residues. The CDR3 DNA sequence: TGCAGTGCTAGGGGACAGCCTAACACTGAAGCTTTCTTT. Translating gives CSARGQPNTEAFF.

The V call is TRBV2, the J call TRBJ1-6; D is unresolved. Per germline, CDR1 SNHLY and CDR2 FYNNEI. Trimming pared 2 bases from V and 10 bases from J, leaving 15 bases between. The CDR3 contains 15 residues. The CDR3 bases are TGTGCCAGCAGTGAACGTGGTGCAGGACCCTCACCCCTCCACTTT. It specifies CASSERGAGPSPLHF.

The rearrangement joins TRBV12-5 to TRBJ2-2, with D unclear. CDR1 is LGHNT, CDR2 FRNRAP, per germline. Trimming took off 7 bases at V and 4 bases at J, with 16 bases between the two ends. The CDR3 has 15 residues. The CDR3 DNA sequence: TGTGCTAGTGCCCACGGATCCGGATCCACCGGGGAGCTGTTTTTT. Translation gives CASAHGSGSTGELFF.

The chain uses TRBV4-2 and TRBJ2-5; D not resolved. The germline V gene encodes CDR1 LGHNA and CDR2 YNFKEQ. The CDR3 is 16 amino acids. V dropped 0 bases and J dropped 5 bases, with 16 bases sitting between them. The CDR3 here is CASSQDWPETSETQYF. CDR3 in DNA: TGTGCCAGCAGCCAAGATTGGCCGGAGACGTCGGAGACCCAGTACTTC.

The chain has TRBV6-5 and TRBJ2-7; D unclear. Trimming shortened V by 2 bases and J by 2 bases, and 10 bases separated the two germline ends. The germline CDR1 and CDR2 sequences are MNHEY and SVGAGI. The length of the CDR3 is 14 residues. CDR3 sequence (DNA): TGTGCCAGCAGTTACACGGCGAACCCCTACGAGCAGTACTTC. Residues: CASSYTANPYEQYF.

The chain links TRBV20-1 to TRBJ2-5, with a possible D match to TRBD2 (6 bases). The CDR3 extends over 14 amino acids. In germline, CDR1 is DFQATT, CDR2 SNEGSKA (reference sequence). The germline V and J ends were trimmed by 3 bases and 5 bases, with 16 bases remaining between them. The CDR3 DNA is TGCAGTGCTAGTGGGCGGGACTTCGGGGAGACCCAGTACTTC. Amino acid sequence: CSASGRDFGETQYF.

The chain carries TRBV29-1 and TRBJ2-7; possible D gene TRBD2, 6 bases. This CDR3 has 13 residues. Trimming removed 1 base at V and 6 bases at J, with 13 bases between. CDR1 is SQVTM, CDR2 ANQGSEA, per germline. The CDR3: CSVEGLGGVEQYF. As DNA, the CDR3 is TGCAGCGTTGAAGGACTAGGAGGCGTCGAGCAGTACTTC.

V and J are TRBV20-1 and TRBJ2-3; 9 bases fit TRBD2. J gave up 3 bases and V 3 bases, and 4 bases lay outside the gene matches. Germline V gene lookup returns CDR1 DFQATT and CDR2 SNEGSKA (reference sequence). The CDR3 extends over 14 amino acids. The CDR3 sequence is CSASYSGGTDTQYF. CDR3 coding DNA: TGCAGTGCTAGTTATAGCGGGGGTACAGATACGCAGTATTTT.

The chain couples TRBV27 to TRBJ1-1; a possible D gene is TRBD1 (6 bases). The CDR3 is 15 residues long. V was pared by 2 bases and J by 3 bases, with 13 bases between. CDR1 is MNHEY and CDR2 is SMNVEV in the germline V gene (reference sequence). DNA of the CDR3: TGTGCCAGCAGTTTAAGAGACAGGACGGACACTGAAGCTTTCTTT. This gives the protein CASSLRDRTDTEAFF.

The J gene is TRBJ1-2, the V gene TRBV29-1, with 7 bases identical to TRBD1. CDR3 length: 13 amino acids. Germline lookup yields CDR1 SQVTM and CDR2 ANQGSEA. Unmatched junction bases numbered 8, after V lost 7 bases and J lost 3 bases. The CDR3 region has the DNA TGCAGCGCGAGACAGGGCTTCGACTATGGCTACACCTTC. Protein: CSARQGFDYGYTF.

The chain couples TRBV2 to TRBJ1-2; possible D gene TRBD1, 5 bases. Germline V gene data show CDR1 as SNHLY and CDR2 as FYNNEI. Trimming stripped 7 bases from V and 7 bases from J, with 13 bases between. CDR3 size: 12 residues. The CDR3 here is CASNWGIGGYTF. CDR3 nucleotides: TGTGCCAGCAATTGGGGGATTGGTGGCTACACCTTC.

J is TRBJ2-5 and V is TRBV7-7; weak D call: TRBD2 (5 bases). The CDR3 extends over 13 amino acids. The germline V gene has CDR1 SSHAT and CDR2 FNYEAQ (reference sequence). Deletions cut 2 bases from V and 7 bases from J, with 11 bases between. CDR3 sequence (DNA): TGTGCCAGCAGCTTAAAACTAGAGGGGACCCAGTACTTC. This gives the protein CASSLKLEGTQYF.

In its sample, this clonotype ranks as large. The chain joins TRBV27 to TRBJ2-2, with 8 bases matching TRBD1. V lost 8 bases, J lost 6 bases, and 14 bases stayed unmatched. This CDR3 comprises 16 residues. Germline CDR1 is MNHEY and CDR2 is SMNVEV (reference sequence). The CDR3 DNA follows: TGTGCCAGCTTCCCATTCGGGACAGGAGTGTCCGGGGAGCTGTTTTTT. Translation: CASFPFGTGVSGELFF.

This clonotype turned up a few times. This rearrangement joins TRBV20-1 to TRBJ2-1; D uncertain. The CDR3 covers 13 residues. Trimming cost V 7 bases and J 4 bases, with 14 bases left between them. CDR1 is DFQATT, CDR2 SNEGSKA, per germline (reference sequence). Here the CDR3 reads CSVPTQLYNEQFF. The CDR3 DNA reads as TGCAGTGTACCAACCCAATTATACAATGAGCAGTTCTTC.

As concerns this clonotype: This CDR3 is missing its conserved last phenylalanine or tryptophan, likely due to a read error. V and J are TRBV10-3 and TRBJ1-2, with a possible D match to TRBD1 (5 bases). The CDR3 spans 10 residues. The germline V and J ends were trimmed by 11 bases and 8 bases, with 12 bases remaining between them. In germline, CDR1 is ENHRY, CDR2 SYGVKD. The DNA for the CDR3 is TGTGCCGTCGGGGACTTGGGCTACACCCTC. This translates into CAVGDLGYTL.

The chain carries TRBV27 and TRBJ2-2; D unclear. In germline, CDR1 is MNHEY, CDR2 SMNVEV (reference sequence). The V and J ends lost 2 bases and 4 bases respectively, with 8 bases between them. CDR3 length equals 14 residues. CDR3 sequence (DNA): TGTGCCAGCAGTTTACAAGGGATCACCGGGGAGCTGTTTTTT. Encoded protein: CASSLQGITGELFF.

Only a few counts were recorded for this clonotype. The chain recombines TRBV19 with TRBJ1-5; 9 positions match TRBD1. V was pared by 9 bases and J by 4 bases, with 4 bases of the junction left unmatched. CDR3 length: 13 residues. CDR1 LNHDA and CDR2 SQIVND come from the germline V gene (reference sequence). In DNA form, the CDR3 reads TGTGCCAGCGCCGGGACAGGGAATCAGCCCCAGCATTTT. Protein: CASAGTGNQPQHF.

The chain employs TRBV27 and TRBJ2-2, with a tentative D call TRBD1 (6 bases). Germline-derived CDR1 and CDR2 are MNHEY and SMNVEV (reference sequence). V lost 4 bases, J lost 1 base, and 10 bases lay in between. The length of the CDR3 is 15 residues. The CDR3 DNA sequence: TGTGCCAGCAGTTCCTCGACAGGGAACACCGGGGAGCTGTTTTTT. Protein product: CASSSSTGNTGELFF.

This clonotype was observed a few times. The genes are TRBV7-3 and TRBJ2-1, with TRBD2 matching 14 bases. The CDR3 runs to 15 residues. V shed 5 bases, J shed 8 bases, and the junction held 5 bases outside the gene matches. The germline V gene encodes CDR1 SGHTA and CDR2 FQGTGA. CDR3 in DNA: TGTGCCAGCAGCAGGGGACTAGCGGGAGCGGATGAGCAGTTCTTC. This encodes CASSRGLAGADEQFF.

This chain links TRBV30 with TRBJ1-2; no reliable D call. Germline-derived CDR1 and CDR2 are GTSNPN and SVGIG (reference sequence). The CDR3 covers 12 residues. Trimming left V 0 bases short and J 6 bases short, with 8 bases between. CDR3 sequence (DNA): TGTGCCTGGAGTGTAAGGGATGATGGCTACACCTTC. It yields the protein CAWSVRDDGYTF.

In this sample, this clonotype turned up a few times. The rearrangement joins TRBV7-3 to TRBJ2-1; D is undetermined. Germline V gives CDR1 SGHTA, CDR2 FQGTGA. V was trimmed by 4 bases and J by 7 bases, leaving 8 bases between them. This CDR3 is 12 amino acids long. In nucleotides, the CDR3 is TGTGCCAGCAGCTCGAGCAGGAATGAGCAGTTCTTC. Translating it yields CASSSSRNEQFF.

This clonotype was seen only a few times. The chain is built from TRBV19 and TRBJ2-2; no definite D call. The CDR3 is 14 amino acids. V lost 5 bases and J 3 bases, leaving 10 bases between the germline ends. Germline assignment: CDR1 LNHDA and CDR2 SQIVND (reference sequence). CDR3 bases: TGTGCCAGTAGTGCCCGACTTGACACCGGGGAGCTGTTTTTT. As protein: CASSARLDTGELFF.

This clonotype was recorded a few times. The chain couples TRBV6-1 to TRBJ2-2; D ambiguous. This CDR3 comprises 12 residues. Trimming cost V 5 bases and J 7 bases, with 8 bases left between them. Germline V lookup: CDR1 MNHNS, CDR2 SASEGT. CDR3 coding DNA: TGTGCCAGCAGTAACACTAACGGGGAGCTGTTTTTT. Protein: CASSNTNGELFF.

This clonotype was seen a handful of times. This rearrangement joins TRBV12-3 or TRBV12-4 to TRBJ2-1, with 11 bases aligning to TRBD2. V trimming: 5 bases; J trimming: 3 bases; junction bases outside the gene matches: 9. This CDR3 is 17 amino acids long. The CDR3 DNA reads as TGTGCCAGCAGTCTGAGGGCGGGACTAGCGGTCTACAATGAGCAGTTCTTC. As protein: CASSLRAGLAVYNEQFF.

The chain is built from TRBV20-1 and TRBJ2-7, with a possible D match to TRBD2 (5 bases). V lost 0 bases, J lost 1 base, and 19 bases lay in between. Germline loops: CDR1 DFQATT, CDR2 SNEGSKA (reference sequence). The CDR3 has 17 amino acids. In DNA form, the CDR3 reads TGCAGTGCTAGAGACCCCCCTTACCCAGCGGAGTCCTACGAGCAGTACTTC. Translated: CSARDPPYPAESYEQYF.